Included here is one T cell receptor (beta chain) sequence, with context. This clonotype was seen a handful of times. Its antigen target is currently unknown. The input lacks base qualities; no much larger clone sits a single base away. The data belong to a study of T cell repertoires in cytomegalovirus infection (dated by TCRdb to between 2019 and 2020). General notes on the study: Donor HLA type was relevant to the analysis, because carriage of CMV infection together with the matching HLA type was indicated by public TCR beta signatures. Here is what the overall study found, with its caveats: In the ex vivo response, HLA-C-restricted CMV-specific TCR beta clonotypes were dominant, and in two of eight donors the single most frequent clonotype came from this HLA-C-restricted group. Cumulative frequency of public TCR beta family members discriminated carriers of CMV infection plus the relevant HLA type in this cohort and an independent roughly 330-donor cohort.

The run used an Illumina HiSeq 1500. TCRdb reran the public reads through fastp at Q25 and MiXCR, keeping productive beta chains. Entries that share a CDR3 protein sequence are merged under the most common genes and DNA. The sample table contains fewer than 200,000 distinct CDR3 sequences; only one count was recorded for roughly 9% of them. Approximately 4.2% of the sample is held by the ten biggest clonotypes. Germline trimming amounts to 4 bases on V and 3 bases on J, with 3 as the count of junction bases outside the gene matches. The CDR3, from cysteine to phenylalanine, totals 14 residues. Left in the record is the CDR3 DNA by itself, 42 bases read in frame from the first base. The germline V gene (reference sequence) specifies DFQATT as CDR1 and SNEGSKA as CDR2.

The specimen was PBMCs. The chain was built from TRBV20-1 and TRBJ1-5, with 10 bases matching TRBD1. The TCR comes from a human donor in good health (CMV status not recorded). Some clones in this sample may be carry-over from other donors' samples. The CDR3 region: CSAKGQGFNQPQHF. The sequence in DNA is TGCAGTGCTAAGGGACAGGGGTTCAATCAGCCCCAGCATTTT.